This TCR beta chain emerged from a study of shared clonotypes between healthy human individuals. As for the study in general: Aged 18 to 49, the donors were a couple of women and a few men. Overall study findings and caveats: Among donors, the sharing of clonotypes was expected to be influenced by sequencing depth. Larger richness was generally estimated for naive than memory subsets.

A remark on this clone: The antigen is not known. In the same sample, other DNA sequences code for this CDR3.

CD45RO-negative cells were positively selected for CCR7, leaving out terminally differentiated effector memory CD45RA+ cells. Between the trimmed V and J ends, which lost 1 base and 6 bases, there was a span of 6 bases. The CDR3 is 12 amino acids. Per germline, CDR1 SEHNR and CDR2 FQNEAQ (reference sequence). The data were produced by immunoSEQ multiplex PCR, yet TCRdb's version contains in-frame clones alone and is incomplete. The table lists about 2.2 million clones, around 93% of them singletons. This chain uses TRBV7-9 with TRBJ1-1; D uncertain. This TCR was recovered from a man younger than 30 in good health. Some clones in this sample may be carry-over from other donors' samples. The sequencing sample was made of naive CD8+ T cells from PBMCs. The CDR3 reads CASSLGVSEAFF. The DNA for the CDR3 is TGTGCCAGCAGCTTAGGTGTATCTGAAGCTTTCTTT.